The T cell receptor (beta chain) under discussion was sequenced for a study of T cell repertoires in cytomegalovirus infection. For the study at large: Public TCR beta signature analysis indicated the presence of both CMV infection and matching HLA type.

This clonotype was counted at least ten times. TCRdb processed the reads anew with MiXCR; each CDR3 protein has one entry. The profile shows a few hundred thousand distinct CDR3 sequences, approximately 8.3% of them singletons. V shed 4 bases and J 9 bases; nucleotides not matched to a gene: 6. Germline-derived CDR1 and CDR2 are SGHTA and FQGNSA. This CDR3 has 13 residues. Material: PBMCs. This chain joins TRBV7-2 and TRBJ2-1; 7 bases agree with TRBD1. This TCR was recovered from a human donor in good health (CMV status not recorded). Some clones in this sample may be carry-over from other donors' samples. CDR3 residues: CASSYQQGSEQFF. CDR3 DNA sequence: TGTGCCAGCAGCTACCAACAGGGGAGTGAGCAGTTCTTC.